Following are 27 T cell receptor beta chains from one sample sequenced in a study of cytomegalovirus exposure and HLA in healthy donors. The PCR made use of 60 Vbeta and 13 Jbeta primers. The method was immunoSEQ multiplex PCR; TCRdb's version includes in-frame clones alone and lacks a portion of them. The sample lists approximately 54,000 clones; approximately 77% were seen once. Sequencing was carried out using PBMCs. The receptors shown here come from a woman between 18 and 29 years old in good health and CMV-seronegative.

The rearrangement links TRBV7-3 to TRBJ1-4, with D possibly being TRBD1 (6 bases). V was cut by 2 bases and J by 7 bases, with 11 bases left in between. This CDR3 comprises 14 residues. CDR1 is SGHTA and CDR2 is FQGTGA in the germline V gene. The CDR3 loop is CASSLQGFGEKLFF. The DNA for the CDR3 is TGTGCCAGCAGCTTACAGGGGTTTGGTGAAAAACTGTTTTTT.

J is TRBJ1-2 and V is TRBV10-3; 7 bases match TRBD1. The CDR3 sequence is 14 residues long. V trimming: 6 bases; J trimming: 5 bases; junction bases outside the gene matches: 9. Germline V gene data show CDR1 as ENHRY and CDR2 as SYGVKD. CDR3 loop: CAIRAIRGLYGYTF. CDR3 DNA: TGTGCCATCAGGGCAATAAGGGGGCTGTATGGCTACACCTTC.

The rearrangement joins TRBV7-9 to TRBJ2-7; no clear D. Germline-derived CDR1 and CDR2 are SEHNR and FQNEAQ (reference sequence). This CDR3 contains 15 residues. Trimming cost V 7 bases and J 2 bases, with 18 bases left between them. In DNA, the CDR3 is TGTGCCAGCACCCCTTACAGCCAGTCCCCCTACGAGCAGTACTTC. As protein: CASTPYSQSPYEQYF.

CDR3 in DNA: TGCGCCAGCAGTGAGACAGGCGCTCCGGGACAGGGTCTCTGGGGCAATCAGCCCCAGCATTTT. Translating it yields CASSETGAPGQGLWGNQPQHF. The chain carries TRBV10-2 and TRBJ1-5; 9 bases map to TRBD1. CDR1 is WSHSY, CDR2 SAAADI, per germline. Germline trimming cut 2 bases from V and 2 bases from J; bases unmatched to any gene: 19. The CDR3 runs 21 residues.

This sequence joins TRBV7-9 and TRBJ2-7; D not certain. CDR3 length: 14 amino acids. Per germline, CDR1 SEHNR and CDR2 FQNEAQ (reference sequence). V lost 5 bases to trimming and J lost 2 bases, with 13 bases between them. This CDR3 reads CASSPDSLPYEQYF. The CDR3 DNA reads TGTGCCAGCAGCCCCGACTCCCTCCCCTACGAGCAGTACTTC. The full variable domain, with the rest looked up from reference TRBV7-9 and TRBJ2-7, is DTGVSQNPRHKITKRGQNVTFRCDPISEHNRLYWYRQTLGQGPEFLTYFQNEAQLEKSRLLSDRFSAERPKGSFSTLEIQRTEQGDSAMYLCASSPDSLPYEQYFGPGTRLTVT.

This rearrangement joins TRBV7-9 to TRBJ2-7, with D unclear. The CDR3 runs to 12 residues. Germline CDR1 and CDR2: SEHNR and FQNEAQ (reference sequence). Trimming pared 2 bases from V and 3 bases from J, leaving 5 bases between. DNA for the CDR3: TGTGCCAGCAGCTTAATCGGCTACGAGCAGTACTTC. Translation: CASSLIGYEQYF.

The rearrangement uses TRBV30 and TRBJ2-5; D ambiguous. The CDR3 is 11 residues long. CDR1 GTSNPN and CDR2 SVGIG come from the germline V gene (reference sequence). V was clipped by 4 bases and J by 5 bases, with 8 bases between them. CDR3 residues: CAWNNPETQYF. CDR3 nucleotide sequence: TGTGCCTGGAATAATCCGGAGACCCAGTACTTC.

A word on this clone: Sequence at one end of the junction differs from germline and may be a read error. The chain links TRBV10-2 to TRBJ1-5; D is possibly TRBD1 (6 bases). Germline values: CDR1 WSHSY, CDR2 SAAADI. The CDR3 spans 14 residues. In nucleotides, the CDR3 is TGCGCCAGCAGTGATTCTGGGGGCAATCAGCTCCAGCATTTT. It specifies CASSDSGGNQLQHF.

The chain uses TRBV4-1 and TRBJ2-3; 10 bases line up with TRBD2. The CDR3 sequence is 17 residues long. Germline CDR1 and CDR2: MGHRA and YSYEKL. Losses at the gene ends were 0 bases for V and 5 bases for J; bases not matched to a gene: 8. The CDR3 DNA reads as TGCGCCAGCAGCCAAGAAGGCAGTCTAGCGGGAGTAGATACGCAGTATTTT. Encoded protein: CASSQEGSLAGVDTQYF.

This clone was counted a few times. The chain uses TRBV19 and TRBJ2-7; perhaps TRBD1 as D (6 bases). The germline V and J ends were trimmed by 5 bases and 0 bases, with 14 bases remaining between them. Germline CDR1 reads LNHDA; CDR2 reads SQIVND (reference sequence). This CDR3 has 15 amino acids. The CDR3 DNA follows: TGTGCCAGTAGTCCAGGGGCGGGCTCCTCCTACGAGCAGTACTTC. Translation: CASSPGAGSSYEQYF.

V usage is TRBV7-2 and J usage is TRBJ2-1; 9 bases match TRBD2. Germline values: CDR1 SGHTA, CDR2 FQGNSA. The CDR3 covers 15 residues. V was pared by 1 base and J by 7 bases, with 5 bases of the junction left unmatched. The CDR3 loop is CASSLGRSGGNEQFF. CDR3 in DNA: TGTGCCAGCAGCTTAGGCCGGAGCGGGGGGAATGAGCAGTTCTTC.

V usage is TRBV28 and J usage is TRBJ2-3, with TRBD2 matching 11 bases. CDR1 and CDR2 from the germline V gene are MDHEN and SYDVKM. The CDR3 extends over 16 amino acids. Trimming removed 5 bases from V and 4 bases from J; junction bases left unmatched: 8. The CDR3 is CASSILAGERADTQYF. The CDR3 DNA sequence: TGTGCCAGCAGTATACTAGCGGGAGAGCGAGCAGATACGCAGTATTTT.

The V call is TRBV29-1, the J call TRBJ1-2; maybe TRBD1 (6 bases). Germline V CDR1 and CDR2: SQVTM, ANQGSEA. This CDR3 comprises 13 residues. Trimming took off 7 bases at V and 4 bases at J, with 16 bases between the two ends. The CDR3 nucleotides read TGCAGCGGCCGGGACACAACCGTCTATGGCTACACCTTC. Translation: CSGRDTTVYGYTF.

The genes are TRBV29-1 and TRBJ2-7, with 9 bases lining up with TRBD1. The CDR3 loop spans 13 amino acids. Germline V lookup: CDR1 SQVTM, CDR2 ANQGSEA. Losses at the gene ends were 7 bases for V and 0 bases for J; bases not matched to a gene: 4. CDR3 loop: CSAEGQGSYEQYF. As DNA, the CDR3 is TGCAGCGCCGAGGGACAGGGCTCCTACGAGCAGTACTTC.

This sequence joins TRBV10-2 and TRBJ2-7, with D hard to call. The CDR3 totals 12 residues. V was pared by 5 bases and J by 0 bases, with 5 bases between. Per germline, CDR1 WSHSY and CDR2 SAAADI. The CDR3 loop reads CASSSYSYEQYF. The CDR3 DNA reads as TGCGCCAGCAGTTCTTACTCCTACGAGCAGTACTTC.

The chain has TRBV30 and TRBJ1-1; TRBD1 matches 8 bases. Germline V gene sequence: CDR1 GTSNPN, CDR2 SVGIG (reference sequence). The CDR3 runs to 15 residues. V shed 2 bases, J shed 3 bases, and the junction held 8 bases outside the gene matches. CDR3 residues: CAWSNTQGADTEAFF. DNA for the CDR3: TGTGCCTGGAGTAACACTCAGGGGGCGGACACTGAAGCTTTCTTT.

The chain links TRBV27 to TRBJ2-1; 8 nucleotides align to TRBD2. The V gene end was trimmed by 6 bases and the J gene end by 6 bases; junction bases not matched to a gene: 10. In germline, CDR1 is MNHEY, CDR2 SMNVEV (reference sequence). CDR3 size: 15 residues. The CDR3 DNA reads TGTGCCAGCAGACCCGGGAGGGGGATGGGCAATGAGCAGTTCTTC. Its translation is CASRPGRGMGNEQFF.

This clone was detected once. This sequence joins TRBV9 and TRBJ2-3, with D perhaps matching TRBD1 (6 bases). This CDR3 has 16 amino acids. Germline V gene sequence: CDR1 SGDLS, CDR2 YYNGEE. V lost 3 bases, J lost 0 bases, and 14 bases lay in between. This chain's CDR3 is CASSEFRDISTDTQYF. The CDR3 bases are TGTGCCAGCAGCGAATTCCGGGACATAAGCACAGATACGCAGTATTTT.

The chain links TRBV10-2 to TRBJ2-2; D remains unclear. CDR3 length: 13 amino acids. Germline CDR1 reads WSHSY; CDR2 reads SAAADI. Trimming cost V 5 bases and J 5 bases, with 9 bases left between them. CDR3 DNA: TGCGCCAGCAGTACCAGTGAAACCGGGGAGCTGTTTTTT. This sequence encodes CASSTSETGELFF.

For the CDR3, the DNA is TGTGCCAGCAGAACCCGATGGGGCGGCTACACCTTC. This sequence encodes CASRTRWGGYTF. V and J are TRBV6-5 and TRBJ1-2; maybe TRBD1 (5 bases). V shed 6 bases and J shed 8 bases, with 13 bases lying between them. CDR1 is MNHEY, CDR2 SVGAGI, per germline. This CDR3 region has 12 residues.

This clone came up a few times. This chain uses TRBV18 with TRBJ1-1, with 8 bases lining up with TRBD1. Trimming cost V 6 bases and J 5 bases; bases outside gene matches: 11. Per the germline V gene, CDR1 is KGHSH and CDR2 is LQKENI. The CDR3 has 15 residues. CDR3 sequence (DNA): TGTGCCAGCTCCCCCATCCAACAGGGGGGAACTGAAGCTTTCTTT. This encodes CASSPIQQGGTEAFF.

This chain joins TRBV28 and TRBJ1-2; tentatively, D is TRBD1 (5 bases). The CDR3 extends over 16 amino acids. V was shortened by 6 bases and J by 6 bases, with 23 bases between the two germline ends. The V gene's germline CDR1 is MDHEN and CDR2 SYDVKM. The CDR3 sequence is CASSPSGNLKDDGYTF. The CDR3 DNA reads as TGTGCCAGCAGCCCTTCAGGGAATCTTAAGGATGATGGCTACACCTTC.

The chain's CDR3 is CASSSRTGSYEQYF. CDR3 DNA sequence: TGCGCCAGCAGCTCCCGGACAGGCTCCTACGAGCAGTACTTC. The V call is TRBV4-1, the J call TRBJ2-7, with 7 bases fitting TRBD1. The CDR3 has 14 residues. The V and J ends lost 5 bases and 0 bases, in that order; junction bases with no gene match: 4. Germline CDR1 and CDR2: MGHRA and YSYEKL.

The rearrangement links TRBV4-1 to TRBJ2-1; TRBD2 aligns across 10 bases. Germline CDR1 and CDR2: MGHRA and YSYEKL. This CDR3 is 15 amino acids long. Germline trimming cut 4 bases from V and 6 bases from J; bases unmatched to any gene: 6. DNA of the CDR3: TGCGCCAGCAGCCGAGGACTAGCGGTCTCCAATGAGCAGTTCTTC. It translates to CASSRGLAVSNEQFF.

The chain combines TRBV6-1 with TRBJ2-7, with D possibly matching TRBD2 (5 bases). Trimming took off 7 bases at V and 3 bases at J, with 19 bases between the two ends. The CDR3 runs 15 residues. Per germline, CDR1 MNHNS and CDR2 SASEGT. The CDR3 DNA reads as TGTGCCAGCACCGAAGAGGGCGGCAGCAGCTACGAGCAGTACTTC. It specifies CASTEEGGSSYEQYF.

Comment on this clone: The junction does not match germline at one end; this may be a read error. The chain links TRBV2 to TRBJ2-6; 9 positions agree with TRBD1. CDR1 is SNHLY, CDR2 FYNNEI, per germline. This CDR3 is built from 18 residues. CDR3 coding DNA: TGTGCCAGCAGATTGGGACAGGGAAAAAGCTCTGGGGCCAACGGCCTGACTTTC. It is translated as CASRLGQGKSSGANGLTF.

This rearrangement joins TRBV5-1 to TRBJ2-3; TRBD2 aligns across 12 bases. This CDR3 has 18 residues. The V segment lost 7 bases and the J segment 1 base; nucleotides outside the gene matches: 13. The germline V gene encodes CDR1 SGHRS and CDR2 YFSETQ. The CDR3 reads CASCCPSGRASGTDTQYF. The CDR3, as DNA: TGCGCCAGCTGTTGCCCTAGCGGGAGGGCCTCAGGCACAGATACGCAGTATTTT.